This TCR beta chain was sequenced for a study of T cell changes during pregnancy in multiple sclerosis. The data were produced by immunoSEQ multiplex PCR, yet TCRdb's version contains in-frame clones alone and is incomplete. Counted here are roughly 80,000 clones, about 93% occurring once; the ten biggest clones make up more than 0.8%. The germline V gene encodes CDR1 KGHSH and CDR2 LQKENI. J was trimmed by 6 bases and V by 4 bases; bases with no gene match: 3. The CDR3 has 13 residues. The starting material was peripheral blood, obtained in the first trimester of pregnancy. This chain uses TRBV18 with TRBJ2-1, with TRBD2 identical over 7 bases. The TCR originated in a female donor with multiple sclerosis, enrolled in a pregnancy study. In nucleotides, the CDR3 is TGTGCCAGCTCACTAGGGAGGGGCAATGAGCAGTTCTTC. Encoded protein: CASSLGRGNEQFF.